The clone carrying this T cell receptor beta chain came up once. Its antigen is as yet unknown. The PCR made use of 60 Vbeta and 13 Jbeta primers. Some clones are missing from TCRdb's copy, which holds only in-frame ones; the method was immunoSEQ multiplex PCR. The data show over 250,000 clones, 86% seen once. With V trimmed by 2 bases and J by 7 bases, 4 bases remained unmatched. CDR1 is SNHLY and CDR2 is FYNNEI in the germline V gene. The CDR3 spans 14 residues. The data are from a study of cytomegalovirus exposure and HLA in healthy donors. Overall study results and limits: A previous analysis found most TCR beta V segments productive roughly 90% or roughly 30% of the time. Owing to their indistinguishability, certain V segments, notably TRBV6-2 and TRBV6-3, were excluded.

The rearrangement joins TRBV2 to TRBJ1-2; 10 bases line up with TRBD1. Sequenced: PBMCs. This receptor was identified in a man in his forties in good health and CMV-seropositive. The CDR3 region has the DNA TGTGCCAGCAGTGAATCTGGGACAGGGGTTGGCTACACCTTC. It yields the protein CASSESGTGVGYTF. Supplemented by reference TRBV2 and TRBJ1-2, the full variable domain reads EPEVTQTPSHQVTQMGQEVILRCVPISNHLYFYWYRQILGQKVEFLVSFYNNEISEKSEIFDDQFSVERPDGSNFTLKIRSTKLEDSAMYFCASSESGTGVGYTFGSGTRLTVV.